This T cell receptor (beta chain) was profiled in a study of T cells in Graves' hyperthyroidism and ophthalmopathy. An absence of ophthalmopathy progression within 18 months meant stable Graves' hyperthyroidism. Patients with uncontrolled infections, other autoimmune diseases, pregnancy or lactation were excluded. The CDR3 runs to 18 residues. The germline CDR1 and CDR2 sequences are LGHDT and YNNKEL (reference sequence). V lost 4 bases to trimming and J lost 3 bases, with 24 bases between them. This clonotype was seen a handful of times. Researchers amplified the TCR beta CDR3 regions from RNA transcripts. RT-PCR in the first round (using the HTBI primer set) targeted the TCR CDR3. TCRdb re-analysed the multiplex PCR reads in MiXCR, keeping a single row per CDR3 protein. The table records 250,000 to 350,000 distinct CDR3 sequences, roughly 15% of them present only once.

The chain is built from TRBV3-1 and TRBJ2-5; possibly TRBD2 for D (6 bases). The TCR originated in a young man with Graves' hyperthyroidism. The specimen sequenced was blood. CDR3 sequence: CASSLRSWGLTDKETQYF. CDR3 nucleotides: TGTGCCAGCAGCCTTCGTAGCTGGGGACTGACGGACAAAGAGACCCAGTACTTC.